This is a list of T cell receptor beta chains from one sample in a study of OX40 agonist ivuxolimab in advanced cancers. Data came from immunoSEQ multiplex PCR; TCRdb stores just in-frame clones and leaves some out. The data show 57,000 or so clones, around 89% seen once. The sequencing here drew on CD4+ or CD8+ T cells sorted from blood, taken in a trial of the OX40 agonist ivuxolimab. The receptors stem from an adult with an advanced solid tumor such as melanoma, head and neck, liver or kidney cancer. Both conserved end residues are part of each CDR3. A D gene is named only where the DNA matches it firmly. Clone size is given for some rows only: seen once, a few or many times, or a class if the clone is expanded.

cdr3_aa: CASSLSGSTDTQYF
cdr3_nt: TGTGCCAGCAGCCTGTCGGGCAGCACAGATACGCAGTATTTT
clone_size: once
j_call: TRBJ2-3
v_call: TRBV25-1
d_call: -

cdr3_aa: CASSIGGTGVYEQYF
cdr3_nt: TGTGCCAGTAGTATCGGAGGGACAGGGGTCTACGAGCAGTACTTC
clone_size: -
j_call: TRBJ2-7
v_call: TRBV19
d_call: TRBD1

cdr3_aa: CASGVGVVEQYF
cdr3_nt: TGTGCCAGCGGAGTGGGAGTTGTGGAGCAGTACTTC
clone_size: -
j_call: TRBJ2-7
v_call: TRBV27
d_call: -

cdr3_aa: CASSLGPPWETQYF
cdr3_nt: TGTGCCAGCAGCTTGGGACCCCCCTGGGAGACCCAGTACTTC
clone_size: -
j_call: TRBJ2-5
v_call: TRBV7-9
d_call: -

cdr3_aa: CASSYGREYTDTQYF
cdr3_nt: TGTGCCAGCAGTTATGGCAGGGAGTACACAGATACGCAGTATTTT
clone_size: -
j_call: TRBJ2-3
v_call: TRBV6-5
d_call: -

cdr3_aa: CASSLALASGSKNEQFF
cdr3_nt: TGTGCCAGCAGCTTGGCCCTAGCTAGCGGGAGTAAGAATGAGCAGTTCTTC
clone_size: -
j_call: TRBJ2-1
v_call: TRBV5-4
d_call: TRBD2

cdr3_aa: CASSQGLAGDNEQYF
cdr3_nt: TGCGCCAGCAGCCAAGGACTAGCGGGAGACAACGAGCAGTACTTC
clone_size: once
j_call: TRBJ2-7
v_call: TRBV4-3
d_call: TRBD2

cdr3_aa: CASSMGGGYEQYF
cdr3_nt: TGTGCCAGTAGTATGGGTGGGGGCTACGAGCAGTACTTC
clone_size: -
j_call: TRBJ2-7
v_call: TRBV19
d_call: -

cdr3_aa: CASSHVTYNEQFF
cdr3_nt: TGTGCCAGCAGCCACGTCACTTACAATGAGCAGTTCTTC
clone_size: -
j_call: TRBJ2-1
v_call: TRBV7-9
d_call: -

cdr3_aa: CASSQDPEYGYEQYF
cdr3_nt: TGCGCCAGCAGCCAAGATCCTGAGTACGGCTACGAGCAGTACTTC
clone_size: -
j_call: TRBJ2-7
v_call: TRBV4-3
d_call: -

cdr3_aa: CASSQQGPSYEQYF
cdr3_nt: TGCGCCAGCAGCCAACAGGGACCTTCCTACGAGCAGTACTTC
clone_size: -
j_call: TRBJ2-7
v_call: TRBV4-1
d_call: -

cdr3_aa: CASSVAGTVQETQYF
cdr3_nt: TGTGCCAGCAGCGTAGCCGGGACAGTACAGGAGACCCAGTACTTC
clone_size: -
j_call: TRBJ2-5
v_call: TRBV9
d_call: TRBD1

cdr3_aa: CASSLAGDREQFF
cdr3_nt: TGTGCCAGCAGCTTAGCTGGTGATCGAGAGCAGTTCTTC
clone_size: -
j_call: TRBJ2-1
v_call: TRBV7-9
d_call: -

cdr3_aa: CASSGDSHLNQPQHF
cdr3_nt: TGCGCCAGCAGTGGGGACAGTCACCTCAATCAGCCCCAGCATTTT
clone_size: -
j_call: TRBJ1-5
v_call: TRBV10-2
d_call: TRBD1

cdr3_aa: CASMGTGSLSYEQYF
cdr3_nt: TGTGCCAGCATGGGGACAGGGTCCCTCTCCTACGAGCAGTACTTC
clone_size: -
j_call: TRBJ2-7
v_call: TRBV6-5
d_call: TRBD1

cdr3_aa: CASSFGNEQFF
cdr3_nt: TGTGCCAGCAGTTTTGGTAATGAGCAGTTCTTC
clone_size: -
j_call: TRBJ2-1
v_call: TRBV27
d_call: -

cdr3_aa: CASSISAGASGYTF
cdr3_nt: TGCGCCAGCAGTATCTCGGCCGGGGCCTCTGGCTACACCTTC
clone_size: -
j_call: TRBJ1-2
v_call: TRBV4-3
d_call: -

cdr3_aa: CASSDSLGYQPQHF
cdr3_nt: TGTGCCAGCAGTGATTCCCTCGGCTATCAGCCCCAGCATTTT
clone_size: -
j_call: TRBJ1-5
v_call: TRBV2
d_call: -

cdr3_aa: CASKSYESNYGYTF
cdr3_nt: TGTGCCAGTAAGTCCTACGAGTCTAACTATGGCTACACCTTC
clone_size: -
j_call: TRBJ1-2
v_call: TRBV19
d_call: -

cdr3_aa: CASSLTTRGGVAYEQYF
cdr3_nt: TGTGCCAGCTCCCTAACTACCCGGGGAGGGGTGGCCTACGAGCAGTACTTC
clone_size: -
j_call: TRBJ2-7
v_call: TRBV18
d_call: TRBD2

cdr3_aa: CASSLAKIRWWGRSNEQFF
cdr3_nt: TGTGCCAGCAGCTTAGCGAAAATTCGGTGGTGGGGTAGATCAAATGAGCAGTTCTTC
clone_size: -
j_call: TRBJ2-1
v_call: TRBV11-3
d_call: -

cdr3_aa: CAWSDSGKPYEQYF
cdr3_nt: TGTGCCTGGAGTGATAGCGGGAAACCCTACGAGCAGTACTTC
clone_size: -
j_call: TRBJ2-7
v_call: TRBV30
d_call: TRBD2

cdr3_aa: CASSLGTNQPQHF
cdr3_nt: TGTGCCAGCAGCTTAGGGACCAATCAGCCCCAGCATTTT
clone_size: -
j_call: TRBJ1-5
v_call: TRBV11-2
d_call: -

cdr3_aa: CASSSHWGTDTQYF
cdr3_nt: TGTGCCAGCAGCTCTCATTGGGGCACAGATACGCAGTATTTT
clone_size: -
j_call: TRBJ2-3
v_call: TRBV7-9
d_call: -

cdr3_aa: CASSDHEQYF
cdr3_nt: TGTGCCAGCAGTGACCACGAGCAGTACTTC
clone_size: -
j_call: TRBJ2-7
v_call: TRBV2
d_call: -

cdr3_aa: CASSQEVPYEQYF
cdr3_nt: TGCGCCAGCAGCCAAGAGGTCCCCTACGAGCAGTACTTC
clone_size: -
j_call: TRBJ2-7
v_call: TRBV4-1
d_call: -

cdr3_aa: CASSRKSNPGPGDEQFF
cdr3_nt: TGCGCCAGCAGCCGCAAGAGCAACCCGGGCCCGGGCGATGAGCAGTTCTTC
clone_size: -
j_call: TRBJ2-1
v_call: TRBV4-3
d_call: -

cdr3_aa: CASSILGTGNTGELFF
cdr3_nt: TGTGCCAGTAGTATTTTGGGCACAGGGAACACCGGGGAGCTGTTTTTT
clone_size: -
j_call: TRBJ2-2
v_call: TRBV19
d_call: -

cdr3_aa: CSVDREGGETQYF
cdr3_nt: TGCAGCGTCGACAGGGAGGGAGGAGAGACCCAGTACTTC
clone_size: -
j_call: TRBJ2-5
v_call: TRBV29-1
d_call: -

cdr3_aa: CASSWTSANEQFF
cdr3_nt: TGTGCCAGCAGTTGGACTAGCGCGAATGAGCAGTTCTTC
clone_size: -
j_call: TRBJ2-1
v_call: TRBV27
d_call: TRBD2

cdr3_aa: CASNERTGEKRLFF
cdr3_nt: TGTGCCAGTAACGAGAGAACGGGGGAGAAAAGGCTGTTTTTT
clone_size: once
j_call: TRBJ1-4
v_call: TRBV19
d_call: -

cdr3_aa: CASSQVLNYQETQYF
cdr3_nt: TGCGCCAGCAGCCAAGTGTTGAATTACCAAGAGACCCAGTACTTC
clone_size: -
j_call: TRBJ2-5
v_call: TRBV4-3
d_call: -

cdr3_aa: CASRKNPGANYGYTF
cdr3_nt: TGTGCCAGCAGAAAAAATCCGGGAGCGAACTATGGCTACACCTTC
clone_size: -
j_call: TRBJ1-2
v_call: TRBV28
d_call: -

cdr3_aa: CASSQDREGVNTEAFF
cdr3_nt: TGCGCCAGCAGCCAAGATCGCGAAGGGGTGAACACTGAAGCTTTCTTT
clone_size: -
j_call: TRBJ1-1
v_call: TRBV4-3
d_call: -

cdr3_aa: CASSQDPDLSGANVLTF
cdr3_nt: TGCGCCAGCAGCCAAGATCCTGATCTCTCTGGGGCCAACGTCCTGACTTTC
clone_size: -
j_call: TRBJ2-6
v_call: TRBV4-3
d_call: -

cdr3_aa: CASSLDLPKSYNEQFF
cdr3_nt: TGCGCCAGCAGCTTGGACCTACCCAAATCCTACAATGAGCAGTTCTTC
clone_size: -
j_call: TRBJ2-1
v_call: TRBV5-1
d_call: -

cdr3_aa: CATSRDRPSGTQYF
cdr3_nt: TGTGCCACCAGCAGAGATCGGCCTAGCGGGACCCAGTACTTC
clone_size: -
j_call: TRBJ2-5
v_call: TRBV15
d_call: TRBD2

cdr3_aa: CSARDFYEQYF
cdr3_nt: TGCAGTGCTCGGGACTTCTACGAGCAGTACTTC
clone_size: -
j_call: TRBJ2-7
v_call: TRBV20-1
d_call: -

cdr3_aa: CASSFNPRPGEKLFF
cdr3_nt: TGTGCCAGCAGCTTTAACCCCCGACCCGGTGAAAAACTGTTTTTT
clone_size: -
j_call: TRBJ1-4
v_call: TRBV11-2
d_call: -

cdr3_aa: CATSSGTGGISGANVLTF
cdr3_nt: TGTGCCACCAGCTCAGGGACAGGGGGGATCTCTGGGGCCAACGTCCTGACTTTC
clone_size: -
j_call: TRBJ2-6
v_call: TRBV15
d_call: TRBD1

cdr3_aa: CASSPTPSLAGGGEQFF
cdr3_nt: TGTGCCAGCAGCCCCACCCCCAGTCTAGCGGGAGGCGGTGAGCAGTTCTTC
clone_size: -
j_call: TRBJ2-1
v_call: TRBV7-9
d_call: TRBD2

cdr3_aa: CASSSKPPGTGIEQYF
cdr3_nt: TGTGCCAGCAGTAGCAAGCCCCCCGGGACAGGAATCGAGCAGTACTTC
clone_size: once
j_call: TRBJ2-7
v_call: TRBV27
d_call: TRBD1

cdr3_aa: CASSLAGGPYEQYF
cdr3_nt: TGTGCCAGCAGCTTGGCCGGGGGTCCCTACGAGCAGTACTTC
clone_size: once
j_call: TRBJ2-7
v_call: TRBV5-6
d_call: -

cdr3_aa: CASSEAGLADQPQHF
cdr3_nt: TGTGCCAGCAGTGAAGCGGGATTGGCAGATCAGCCCCAGCATTTT
clone_size: -
j_call: TRBJ1-5
v_call: TRBV25-1
d_call: -

cdr3_aa: CASSLAGGGTGELFF
cdr3_nt: TGTGCCAGCAGCTTGGCGGGAGGGGGAACCGGGGAGCTGTTTTTT
clone_size: -
j_call: TRBJ2-2
v_call: TRBV11-2
d_call: TRBD2

cdr3_aa: CASRYESGTGAEAFF
cdr3_nt: TGTGCCAGCAGATACGAATCGGGGACAGGGGCTGAAGCTTTCTTT
clone_size: -
j_call: TRBJ1-1
v_call: TRBV6-6
d_call: TRBD1

cdr3_aa: CASSLGIGGIYNEQFF
cdr3_nt: TGTGCCAGCAGCTTAGGAATCGGCGGGATCTACAATGAGCAGTTCTTC
clone_size: -
j_call: TRBJ2-1
v_call: TRBV11-2
d_call: -

cdr3_aa: CASSEGGEGKLYGYTF
cdr3_nt: TGCGCCAGCAGTGAAGGAGGGGAAGGAAAACTCTATGGCTACACCTTC
clone_size: -
j_call: TRBJ1-2
v_call: TRBV10-2
d_call: -